This TCR beta chain was identified during a study of response to subunit inactivated influenza vaccine (dated by TCRdb to 2017 to 2018). About the full investigation: Deep quantitative T cell receptor repertoire profiling was used in the study to track responses to a trivalent subunit inactivated influenza vaccine.

Study-wide conclusions, independent of this receptor: The authors proposed that each seasonal influenza vaccination may bring in only a limited number of new T cells.

Between the V and J ends, shortened by 1 base and 7 bases respectively, the junction contains 10 bases. The CDR3 holds 13 amino acids from the cysteine to the phenylalanine. CDR3 DNA is the only sequence kept; it has 39 bases, read in frame from the first base. CDR1 and CDR2, looked up from the germline V gene, are SGHVS and FQNEAQ. There are a few counts of this clonotype. Its binding antigen is unknown. Base qualities are not at hand, and no much larger clone is one base apart. Libraries were made using RT-PCR. Sequencer: Illumina HiSeq 2500. Clones were called with MiXCR by TCRdb after fastp trimmed the public reads at Q25, and only in-frame beta chains were retained. Rows with a matching CDR3 protein are joined into one entry that keeps the most common DNA and genes. Here the sample has about half a million distinct CDR3 sequences; about 8% occur a single time. The leading ten clones occupy approximately 12% of the sample.

The receptor chain draws on TRBV7-8 and TRBJ1-2; a confident D gene designation cannot be given. The source was PBMCs from blood, collected about 23 months after vaccination. The sequence came from a man between 45 and 75 years old who received an inactivated influenza vaccine. Donor details come from another sample of the same person, matched by shared clones. CDR3 region: CASSLVSELGYTF. The DNA sequence reads TGTGCCAGCAGCTTAGTTTCTGAGCTTGGCTACACCTTC. The entire variable domain, with the stretches around the CDR3 drawn from the reference TRBV7-8 and TRBJ1-2 proteins, is GAGVSQSPRYKVAKRGQDVALRCDPISGHVSLFWYQQALGQGPEFLTYFQNEAQLDKSGLPSDRFFAERPEGSVSTLKIQRTQQEDSAVYLCASSLVSELGYTFGSGTRLTVV.